This entry lists 23 T cell receptor beta chains sequenced from one sample in a study of blood T cell repertoires in COVID-19. Libraries were prepared by immunoSEQ multiplex PCR; TCRdb keeps only in-frame clonotypes and omits some of them. The table lists tens of thousands of clones, 77% of them singletons. The sequencing input was peripheral blood. The receptors stem from a human donor with active or convalescent COVID-19. The donor label of this sample is uncertain.

This sequence joins TRBV14 and TRBJ2-7; 15 positions agree with TRBD2. The CDR3 has 18 amino acids. CDR1 SGHDN and CDR2 FVKESK come from the germline V gene. Unmatched junction bases numbered 8, after V lost 0 bases and J lost 5 bases. The CDR3 protein is CASSQDVGLAGGGNEQYF. The CDR3 DNA is TGTGCCAGCAGCCAAGATGTGGGACTAGCGGGAGGCGGTAACGAGCAGTACTTC. Full variable domain (outside the CDR3, taken from reference TRBV14 and TRBJ2-7): EAGVTQFPSHSVIEKGQTVTLRCDPISGHDNLYWYRRVMGKEIKFLLHFVKESKQDESGMPNNRFLAERTGGTYSTLKVQPAELEDSGVYFCASSQDVGLAGGGNEQYFGPGTRLTVT.

V usage is TRBV29-1 and J usage is TRBJ2-5, with D tentatively TRBD2 (6 bases). Between the trimmed V and J ends, which lost 6 bases and 2 bases, there was a span of 19 bases. The CDR3 is 15 residues long. Germline assignment: CDR1 SQVTM and CDR2 ANQGSEA. CDR3 sequence (DNA): TGCAGCGTAGCTGGGACTCGGCACTCTCAAGAGACCCAGTACTTC. Its translation: CSVAGTRHSQETQYF.

The chain links TRBV19 to TRBJ1-2, with TRBD1 matching over 9 bases. Germline V lookup: CDR1 LNHDA, CDR2 SQIVND (reference sequence). Unmatched junction bases numbered 17, after V lost 7 bases and J lost 2 bases. The CDR3 has 18 residues. DNA of the CDR3: TGTGCCAGTACCGTCCCGGGACAGGGCTCCATCGGGAACTATGGCTACACCTTC. It specifies CASTVPGQGSIGNYGYTF.

The chain carries TRBV28 and TRBJ1-4, with TRBD1 matching 8 bases. Germline trimming cut 4 bases from V and 3 bases from J; bases unmatched to any gene: 4. This CDR3 has 15 residues. The germline CDR1 and CDR2 sequences are MDHEN and SYDVKM. Here the CDR3 DNA reads TGTGCCAGCAGTTCCGGACAGGGACCTAATGAAAAACTGTTTTTT. Its translation: CASSSGQGPNEKLFF.

The chain uses TRBV7-3 and TRBJ2-1; TRBD2 aligns across 9 bases. Germline V gene sequence: CDR1 SGHTA, CDR2 FQGTGA. V lost 5 bases and J lost 0; bases outside the gene matches: 5. The CDR3 spans 16 residues. This chain's CDR3 is CASSPSGIGSYNEQFF. As DNA, the CDR3 is TGTGCCAGCAGCCCTAGCGGGATCGGCTCCTACAATGAGCAGTTCTTC.

The rearrangement links TRBV6-5 to TRBJ2-1, with D possibly being TRBD2 (5 bases). With 2 bases removed from V and 4 bases from J, the gap between germline ends came to 12 bases. Germline assignment: CDR1 MNHEY and CDR2 SVGAGI. CDR3 length equals 15 residues. The CDR3 reads CASSYRAGVYNEQFF. Here the CDR3 DNA reads TGTGCCAGCAGTTACCGCGCGGGCGTATACAATGAGCAGTTCTTC.

The V call is TRBV29-1, the J call TRBJ1-5; D remains unclear. Per germline, CDR1 SQVTM and CDR2 ANQGSEA. V dropped 6 bases and J dropped 4 bases, with 19 bases sitting between them. The CDR3 extends over 15 amino acids. CDR3 sequence: CSVADGLLGNQPQHF. Written as DNA, the CDR3 is TGCAGCGTCGCGGACGGACTCCTGGGGAATCAGCCCCAGCATTTT.

The CDR3 is CSAAKVREQFF. The CDR3 DNA follows: TGCAGTGCTGCCAAAGTGAGGGAGCAGTTCTTC. The chain couples TRBV20-1 to TRBJ2-1; D is uncertain. Germline V gene lookup returns CDR1 DFQATT and CDR2 SNEGSKA (reference sequence). V was pared by 5 bases and J by 10 bases, with 12 bases between. This CDR3 is built from 11 residues.

The chain uses TRBV2 and TRBJ2-7; TRBD2 aligns across 13 bases. Looked up from germline, CDR1 is SNHLY and CDR2 is FYNNEI. CDR3 length: 14 residues. With V trimmed by 6 bases and J by 7 bases, 6 bases remained unmatched. CDR3 protein: CASSGLAGVGEQYF. The CDR3 DNA sequence: TGTGCCAGCAGCGGACTAGCGGGAGTGGGAGAGCAGTACTTC.

J is TRBJ2-4 and V is TRBV9; 7 bases match TRBD1. V gave up 2 bases and J gave up 5 bases; unmatched junction bases: 4. CDR1 is SGDLS and CDR2 is YYNGEE in the germline V gene. The CDR3 totals 14 residues. CDR3 sequence: CASSVGQAQNIQYF. DNA of the CDR3: TGTGCCAGCAGCGTTGGACAGGCCCAAAACATTCAGTACTTC.

The chain uses TRBV4-2 and TRBJ2-1, with TRBD2 matching 12 bases. The CDR3 has 18 residues. Germline V gives CDR1 LGHNA, CDR2 YNFKEQ. V lost 0 bases and J lost 6; bases outside the gene matches: 9. Here the CDR3 DNA reads TGTGCCAGCAGCCAAGAAGGTCTAGCGGGAGGGCCGGGCAATGAGCAGTTCTTC. Its protein product is CASSQEGLAGGPGNEQFF.

This clone was picked up a small number of times. V is TRBV23-1 and J is TRBJ2-7; 10 positions agree with TRBD2. TRBV23-1 is recorded as an ORF, its role being uncertain. After removal of 4 bases from V and 7 bases from J, the junction contained 10 bases not matched to a gene. The CDR3 runs 15 residues. The CDR3 is CASSPELAGDGEQYF. Written as DNA, the CDR3 is TGCGCCAGCAGTCCCGAGCTAGCGGGAGATGGGGAGCAGTACTTC.

This chain links TRBV28 with TRBJ1-6; unclear D gene. Trimming shortened V by 1 base and J by 7 bases, and 2 bases separated the two germline ends. The CDR3 is made up of 12 amino acids. Germline CDR1 is MDHEN and CDR2 is SYDVKM. The CDR3 loop reads CASSLLNSPLHF. The DNA for the CDR3 is TGTGCCAGCAGTTTATTAAATTCACCCCTCCACTTT.

The V gene is TRBV4-2, the J gene TRBJ2-3, with 13 bases fitting TRBD2. The CDR3 has 15 residues. CDR1 and CDR2 (germline): LGHNA, YNFKEQ. V gave up 4 bases and J gave up 7 bases; unmatched junction bases: 5. CDR3 region: CASSRGTSGINTQYF. CDR3 coding DNA: TGTGCCAGCAGCCGTGGGACTAGCGGGATTAATACGCAGTATTTT.

This clone was seen a handful of times. This chain links TRBV27 with TRBJ1-1, with 7 positions matching TRBD1. The CDR3 contains 15 residues. Germline loops: CDR1 MNHEY, CDR2 SMNVEV (reference sequence). V gave up 5 bases and J gave up 3 bases; unmatched junction bases: 9. DNA for the CDR3: TGTGCCAGCAGTCCACGACAGGGTAGGGACACTGAAGCTTTCTTT. Encoded protein: CASSPRQGRDTEAFF.

This rearrangement joins TRBV30 to TRBJ2-4; 8 bases align to TRBD2. The CDR3 runs 18 residues. The J segment lost 0 bases and the V segment lost 0 bases, leaving 10 bases of the junction unmatched. Per germline, CDR1 GTSNPN and CDR2 SVGIG (reference sequence). The CDR3 reads CAWSVQRETAIAKNIQYF. For the CDR3, the DNA is TGTGCCTGGAGTGTTCAGCGGGAGACTGCGATAGCCAAAAACATTCAGTACTTC.

The sample holds a few counts of this clone. The chain combines TRBV29-1 with TRBJ2-3; D not certain. Germline assignment: CDR1 SQVTM and CDR2 ANQGSEA. V lost 8 bases and J lost 5, with 14 bases in between. This CDR3 comprises 12 residues. The CDR3 sequence: CSTSWALDTQYF. The CDR3 nucleotides are TGCAGCACCTCGTGGGCGTTAGATACGCAGTATTTT.

This sequence joins TRBV5-6 and TRBJ2-1; D is perhaps TRBD2 (6 bases). CDR1 is SGHDT, CDR2 YYEEEE, per germline. The V gene lost 4 bases and the J gene lost 0 bases, with 14 bases spanning the gap. The length of the CDR3 is 16 residues. The CDR3 reads CASSMGLSSSYNEQFF. CDR3 nucleotides: TGTGCCAGCAGCATGGGACTTTCCAGCTCCTACAATGAGCAGTTCTTC.

The V and J genes are TRBV3-1 (or the pseudogene TRBV3-2) and TRBJ2-3; 7 nucleotides line up with TRBD1. The ends lost 6 bases at V and 2 bases at J; junction bases unmatched: 5. CDR1 and CDR2 (germline): LGHDT, YNNKEL (reference sequence). CDR3 length equals 14 residues. The CDR3 coding sequence is TGTGCCAGCAGTCCCGGGACAGACACAGATACGCAGTATTTT. Amino acid sequence: CASSPGTDTDTQYF.

The rearrangement joins TRBV20-1 to TRBJ2-1; the match to TRBD2 covers 10 bases. With 3 bases clipped from V and 9 bases from J, the junction kept 5 bases outside the gene matches. The germline gives CDR1 DFQATT, CDR2 SNEGSKA (reference sequence). There are 13 residues in the CDR3. The CDR3 loop is CSASKSSGGEQFF. CDR3 nucleotide sequence: TGCAGTGCTAGTAAGTCTAGCGGGGGTGAGCAGTTCTTC.

The chain combines TRBV6-6 with TRBJ2-1; D is possibly TRBD2 (6 bases). This CDR3 contains 16 residues. Trimming left V 6 bases short and J 5 bases short, with 20 bases between. CDR1 and CDR2 from the germline V gene are MNHNY and SVGAGI (reference sequence). The CDR3 DNA reads TGTGCCAGCAGCGCCCCGGGGGACGGAACCAACAATGAGCAGTTCTTC. Amino acids: CASSAPGDGTNNEQFF.

The V call is TRBV7-9, the J call TRBJ1-2; weak D call: TRBD1 (5 bases). The germline CDR1 and CDR2 sequences are SEHNR and FQNEAQ (reference sequence). This CDR3 contains 15 residues. Trimming took off 1 base at V and 3 bases at J, with 12 bases between the two ends. The CDR3 is CASSLGFQGDYGYTF. The CDR3 DNA reads TGTGCCAGCAGCTTAGGTTTCCAGGGCGACTATGGCTACACCTTC.

The genes are TRBV11-2 and TRBJ1-3; unclear D gene. Germline V gene lookup returns CDR1 SGHAT and CDR2 FQNNGV. V shed 1 base and J shed 11 bases, with 12 bases lying between them. CDR3 size: 13 residues. Here the CDR3 reads CASSLVRNGAIYF. Written as DNA, the CDR3 is TGTGCCAGCAGCTTAGTACGAAACGGGGCCATATATTTT. The entire variable domain, with the rest obtained from reference TRBV11-2 and TRBJ1-3, is as follows: EAGVAQSPRYKIIEKRQSVAFWCNPISGHATLYWYQQILGQGPKLLIQFQNNGVVDDSQLPKDRFSAERLKGVDSTLKIQPAKLEDSAVYLCASSLVRNGAIYFGEGSWLTVV.